One sample yielded the 14 T cell receptor beta chains listed below, sequenced in a study of molecular identifiers for immune sequencing clone quantification. TCRdb itself ran the PCR reads through MiXCR, one entry per CDR3 protein. The sample lists 550,000 to 750,000 distinct CDR3 sequences; just under 20% were seen once. Source material: naive CD8+ T cells from blood, with Jurkat cell RNA spiked in. The subset here: FACS-sorted CD8+CD4-CCR7+CD45RA+ naive T cells. The source of these receptors is a human donor in good health. Some libraries in this study had Jurkat cell RNA spiked in.

This clonotype was recorded at least ten times. The chain links TRBV14 to TRBJ2-2; no clear D. V gave up 4 bases and J gave up 5 bases, with 14 bases separating them. Germline V gives CDR1 SGHDN, CDR2 FVKESK. This CDR3 has 15 residues. The CDR3 region has the DNA TGTGCCAGCAGCCTGGACCTCCCGTCTACCGGGGAGCTGTTTTTT. Its translation: CASSLDLPSTGELFF.

Worth noting for this clonotype: A read error may explain this, as a much larger clone is one base away. V gene TRBV4-1 combines with J gene TRBJ2-6; D is unresolved. Germline CDR1 MGHRA, CDR2 YSYEKL. The CDR3 consists of 16 residues. V was shortened by 4 bases and J by 2 bases, with 12 bases between the two germline ends. CDR3 DNA: TGCGCCAGCAGCCTTATACAAAGGGCTGGGGCCAACGTCCTGACTTTC. It specifies CASSLIQRAGANVLTF.

This clonotype was found a few times. In DNA, the CDR3 is TGTGCCAGCAAAACGTACAATGAGCAGTTCTTC. Protein: CASKTYNEQFF. V and J are TRBV12-3 or TRBV12-4 and TRBJ2-1; D is ambiguous. V dropped 7 bases and J dropped 4 bases, with 5 bases sitting between them. This CDR3 comprises 11 residues.

This clonotype showed up many times. This sequence joins TRBV5-6 and TRBJ2-3; D uncertain. There are 11 residues in the CDR3. V lost 3 bases and J lost 10, with 9 bases in between. Per germline, CDR1 SGHDT and CDR2 YYEEEE. The CDR3 sequence is CASSSSSAQYF. In nucleotides, the CDR3 is TGTGCCAGCAGCTCTTCCTCCGCGCAGTATTTT.

The CDR3 sequence: CSASSGDETQYF. The CDR3 bases are TGCAGTGCTAGTTCAGGGGATGAGACCCAGTACTTC. The chain joins TRBV20-1 to TRBJ2-5; D is perhaps TRBD1 (6 bases). Germline CDR1 DFQATT, CDR2 SNEGSKA (reference sequence). The CDR3 totals 12 residues. V was pared by 3 bases and J by 5 bases, with 10 bases between.

This clonotype was counted at least ten times. The CDR3 DNA is TGTGCCAGCAGTGCCCCTCTTGCGGGGGGTCTTCTAGCAGATACGCAGTATTTT. It yields the protein CASSAPLAGGLLADTQYF. This chain links TRBV12-3 or TRBV12-4 with TRBJ2-3, with 8 bases that match TRBD2. The CDR3 loop spans 18 amino acids. The trim removed 5 bases at V and 4 bases at J, leaving 17 bases unmatched.

Points on this clonotype: Since a much larger clone is just one base distant, this may be a read error. V and J are TRBV12-3 or TRBV12-4 and TRBJ2-3; TRBD2 matches at 9 bases. The length of the CDR3 is 14 residues. CDR3 sequence (DNA): TGTGTCAGCAGTTTAGCGGGAGTGTCAGATACGCAGTATTTT. This translates into CVSSLAGVSDTQYF.

In this sample, this clonotype turned up many times. This sequence joins TRBV28 and TRBJ1-1; 10 nucleotides agree with TRBD1. Germline trimming cut 1 base from V and 4 bases from J; bases unmatched to any gene: 6. The CDR3 has 16 amino acids. Germline loops: CDR1 MDHEN, CDR2 SYDVKM. CDR3 region: CASSLLETGGFTEAFF. The CDR3 DNA follows: TGTGCCAGCAGTTTATTGGAGACAGGGGGCTTCACTGAAGCTTTCTTT.

As concerns this clonotype: A much larger clone lies one base from this, so it may be a read error. The chain is built from TRBV9 and TRBJ2-2; 9 bases line up with TRBD2. Per the germline V gene, CDR1 is SGDLS and CDR2 is YYNGEE. This CDR3 contains 16 residues. The CDR3 spells CASSAPLAGESGEPFF. CDR3 in DNA: TGTGCCAGCAGCGCGCCGTTAGCGGGAGAGTCCGGGGAGCCGTTTTTT.

In its sample, this clonotype was seen many times. CDR3 sequence: CSVITGTRSSYEQYF. In DNA, the CDR3 is TGCAGCGTGATAACCGGGACCCGGAGCTCCTACGAGCAGTACTTC. The genes are TRBV29-1 and TRBJ2-7, with D possibly called TRBD1 or TRBD2 (5 bases each). This CDR3 is 15 amino acids long. Germline V gene sequence: CDR1 SQVTM, CDR2 ANQGSEA. With 6 bases removed from V and 0 bases from J, the gap between germline ends came to 18 bases.

This chain's CDR3 is CASSLLVGGDTEAFF. The CDR3 DNA reads as TGCGCCAGCAGCTTGTTAGTAGGGGGCGACACTGAAGCTTTCTTT. This chain links TRBV5-1 with TRBJ1-1; 7 nucleotides match TRBD1. CDR1 and CDR2 from the germline V gene are SGHRS and YFSETQ. V dropped 1 base and J dropped 3; count of bases not matched to a gene: 6. The CDR3 spans 15 residues.

The table lists this clonotype with many counts. The chain couples TRBV4-3 to TRBJ2-1; either TRBD1 or TRBD2 may supply D (5 bases each). With 4 bases removed from V and 8 bases from J, the gap between germline ends came to 18 bases. From germline, CDR1 is LGHNA and CDR2 YSLEER. The CDR3 totals 15 residues. Here the CDR3 reads CASSPRGQGMDEQFF. The CDR3 DNA sequence: TGCGCCAGCAGCCCACGGGGTCAGGGTATGGATGAGCAGTTCTTC.

Only a few counts were recorded for this clonotype. V is TRBV2 and J is TRBJ1-2, with 10 bases that match TRBD1. The CDR3 sequence is 16 residues long. V shed 6 bases, J shed 6 bases, and the junction held 13 bases outside the gene matches. Germline loops: CDR1 SNHLY, CDR2 FYNNEI. CDR3 in DNA: TGTGCCAGCAGGACGATCGGCGGACAGGGGGTGGATGGCTACACCTTC. Its translation is CASRTIGGQGVDGYTF.

As regards this clonotype: A much larger clone lies a single base off, so this may be a read error. V usage is TRBV4-2 and J usage is TRBJ2-1; D remains ambiguous. The CDR3 loop spans 11 amino acids. Germline V gene lookup returns CDR1 LGHNA and CDR2 YNFKEQ. CDR3 in DNA: TGTGCCAGCAGCCAAGGGCCTGAGCAGCTCTTC. It is translated as CASSQGPEQLF.